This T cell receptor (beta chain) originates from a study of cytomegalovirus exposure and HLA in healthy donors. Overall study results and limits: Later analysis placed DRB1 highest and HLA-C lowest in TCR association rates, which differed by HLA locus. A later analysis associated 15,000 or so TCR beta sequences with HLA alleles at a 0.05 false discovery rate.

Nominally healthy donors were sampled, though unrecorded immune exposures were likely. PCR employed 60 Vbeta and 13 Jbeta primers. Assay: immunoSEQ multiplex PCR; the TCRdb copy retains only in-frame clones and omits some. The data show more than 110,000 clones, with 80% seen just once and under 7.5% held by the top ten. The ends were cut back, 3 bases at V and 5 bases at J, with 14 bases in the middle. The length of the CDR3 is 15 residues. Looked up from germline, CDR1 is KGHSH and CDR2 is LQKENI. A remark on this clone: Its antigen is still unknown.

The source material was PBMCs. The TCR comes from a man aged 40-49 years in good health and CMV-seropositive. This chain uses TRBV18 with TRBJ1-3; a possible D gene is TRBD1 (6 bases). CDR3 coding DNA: TGTGCCAGCTCACCGGCAGGGGAAGGTCGAAACACCATATATTTT. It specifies CASSPAGEGRNTIYF.